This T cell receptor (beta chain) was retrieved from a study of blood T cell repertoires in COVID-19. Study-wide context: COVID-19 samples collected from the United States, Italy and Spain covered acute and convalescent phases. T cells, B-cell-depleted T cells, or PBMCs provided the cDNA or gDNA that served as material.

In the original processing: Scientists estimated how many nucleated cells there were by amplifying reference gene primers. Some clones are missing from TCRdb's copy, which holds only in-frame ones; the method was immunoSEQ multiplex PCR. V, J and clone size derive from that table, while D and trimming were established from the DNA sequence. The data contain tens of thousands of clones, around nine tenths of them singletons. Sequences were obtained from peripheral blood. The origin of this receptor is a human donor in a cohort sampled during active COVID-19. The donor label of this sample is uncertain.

Here the CDR3 DNA reads TGTGCCAGCAGCTTGGGGCTGGGGGCAAGAGGCACTGAAGCTTTCTTT. It specifies CASSLGLGARGTEAFF. This chain links TRBV5-4 with TRBJ1-1; maybe TRBD1 (6 bases). Germline CDR1 SGHNT, CDR2 YYREEE (reference sequence). The CDR3 has 16 amino acids. With 0 bases removed from V and 4 bases from J, the gap between germline ends came to 16 bases. Combining the CDR3 with reference TRBV5-4 and TRBJ1-1 gives the whole variable domain ETGVTQSPTHLIKTRGQQVTLRCSSQSGHNTVSWYQQALGQGPQFIFQYYREEENGRGNFPPRFSGLQFPNYSSELNVNALELDDSALYLCASSLGLGARGTEAFFGQGTRLTVV.